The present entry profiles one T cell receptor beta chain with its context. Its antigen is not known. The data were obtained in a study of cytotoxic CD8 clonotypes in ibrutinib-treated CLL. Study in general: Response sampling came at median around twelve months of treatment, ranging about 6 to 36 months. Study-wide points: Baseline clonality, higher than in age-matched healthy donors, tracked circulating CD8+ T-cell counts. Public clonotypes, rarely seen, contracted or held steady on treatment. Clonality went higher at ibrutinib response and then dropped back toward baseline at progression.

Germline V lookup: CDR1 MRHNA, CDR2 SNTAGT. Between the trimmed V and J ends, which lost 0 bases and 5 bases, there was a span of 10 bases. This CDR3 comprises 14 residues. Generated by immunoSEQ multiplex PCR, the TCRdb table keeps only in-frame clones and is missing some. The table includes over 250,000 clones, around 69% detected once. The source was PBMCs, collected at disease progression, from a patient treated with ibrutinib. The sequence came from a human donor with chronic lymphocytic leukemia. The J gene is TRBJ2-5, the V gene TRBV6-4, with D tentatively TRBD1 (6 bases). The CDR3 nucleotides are TGTGCCAGCAGTGACTCTCCAAGGGGGGAGACCCAGTACTTC. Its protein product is CASSDSPRGETQYF.